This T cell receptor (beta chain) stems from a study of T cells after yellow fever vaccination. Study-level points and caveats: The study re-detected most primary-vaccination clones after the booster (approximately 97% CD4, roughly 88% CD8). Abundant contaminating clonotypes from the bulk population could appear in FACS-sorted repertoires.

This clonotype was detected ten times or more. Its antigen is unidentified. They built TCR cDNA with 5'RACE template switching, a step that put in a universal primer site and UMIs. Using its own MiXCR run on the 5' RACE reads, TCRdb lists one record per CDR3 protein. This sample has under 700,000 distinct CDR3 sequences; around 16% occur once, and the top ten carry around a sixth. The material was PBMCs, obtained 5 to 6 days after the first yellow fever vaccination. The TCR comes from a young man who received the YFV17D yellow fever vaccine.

The CDR3 region has the DNA TGCGCCAGCAGCTTGCAAAGCGGGGAGGACGAGCAGTACTTC. Translating it yields CASSLQSGEDEQYF. This chain uses TRBV5-1 with TRBJ2-7, with 7 positions matching TRBD2. Germline CDR1 reads SGHRS; CDR2 reads YFSETQ. CDR3 size: 14 residues. With V trimmed by 1 base and J by 5 bases, 6 bases remained unmatched.